This is a list of T cell receptor beta chains from one sample in a study of T-cell reconstitution after alpha-beta-depleted transplantation in children. TCRdb re-derived calls from the PCR reads in MiXCR, one entry per CDR3 protein. Among around 400,000 distinct CDR3 sequences listed, 9.5% to 13% were seen once. Sequencing used PBMCs from the stem cell graft donor, obtained from the stem cell graft. Receptors originate from a human donor who donated a stem cell graft to a child with acute myeloid leukemia. Each CDR3 is given with its conserved first and last residue. The order of the fields is clone size, D gene, V gene, J gene, CDR3 DNA, CDR3 protein. The D gene is left open where the match is weak. Size values are once, few and many counts, or a class for expanded clones, and some rows have none.

>few|.|TRBV4-2|TRBJ2-2
TGTGCCAGCAGCCAGGAACAGGGTGGGGTCGGGGAGCTGTTTTTT
CASSQEQGGVGELFF
>many|.|TRBV4-2|TRBJ1-4
TGTGCCAGCAGCCAAGTGTCCTTTGAAAAACTGTTTTTT
CASSQVSFEKLFF
>many|.|TRBV29-1|TRBJ2-3
TGCAGCGTTAGGTTGGCCGATACGCAGTATTTT
CSVRLADTQYF
>.|.|TRBV12-3/TRBV12-4|TRBJ1-3
TGTGCCAGCAGTTTCGGATTTTACTCTGGAAACACCATATATTTT
CASSFGFYSGNTIYF
>few|.|TRBV12-3/TRBV12-4|TRBJ2-1
TGTGCCAGCAGTTTCGTCGGGACACCACCCTACAATGAGCAGTTCTTC
CASSFVGTPPYNEQFF
>.|TRBD1|TRBV4-3|TRBJ1-1
TGCGCCAGCAGCCAAGAGGTAGGGGGCTCGGACACTGAAGCTTTCTTT
CASSQEVGGSDTEAFF
>few|.|TRBV29-1|TRBJ1-2
TGCAGCGTTTCTGGACAGCTCTATGGCTACACCTTC
CSVSGQLYGYTF
>few|TRBD2|TRBV10-2|TRBJ2-5
TGCGCCAGCAAAACAGGACTAGCGGGAATCCGCGAAGAGACCCAGTACTTC
CASKTGLAGIREETQYF
>.|.|TRBV6-2/TRBV6-3|TRBJ1-5
TGTGCCAGCACCCGACTAGGGGGGCAGGGACAGCCCCAGCATTTT
CASTRLGGQGQPQHF
>few|.|TRBV5-5|TRBJ1-2
TGTGCCAGCAGCTTGTCTCCAGGGCTTCGTGGCTACACCTTC
CASSLSPGLRGYTF
>.|TRBD1|TRBV6-2/TRBV6-3|TRBJ1-1
TGTGCCAGCAGTTATCCGGACAGGGGCATGAACACTGAAGCTTTCTTT
CASSYPDRGMNTEAFF
>.|.|TRBV18|TRBJ2-3
TGTGCCAGCTCACCAGTACAGGGACGCACAGATACGCAGTATTTT
CASSPVQGRTDTQYF
>.|TRBD1|TRBV20-1|TRBJ1-2
TGCAGTGCTAGAGGGGGACAGGGGGCTTGGGGCTACACCTTC
CSARGGQGAWGYTF
>few|.|TRBV20-1|TRBJ2-7
TGCAGTGCTTCACAGGGTATTCCCTACGAGCAGTACTTC
CSASQGIPYEQYF
>many|.|TRBV25-1|TRBJ2-2
TGTGCCAGCAGTAGGCGACTAGACACCGGGGAGCTGTTTTTT
CASSRRLDTGELFF
>few|.|TRBV30|TRBJ2-7
TGTGCCTGGAGGGTAAGCGGAATCTACGAGCAGTACTTC
CAWRVSGIYEQYF
>few|.|TRBV12-3/TRBV12-4|TRBJ2-1
TGTGCCAGCAGTTTAGCGGGAGTTCATGAGCAGTTCTTC
CASSLAGVHEQFF
>few|TRBD2|TRBV9|TRBJ2-3
TGTGCCAGCAGCGTAGATACGGCGGGAGTGATAAAAGATACGCAGTATTTT
CASSVDTAGVIKDTQYF
>few|.|TRBV20-1|TRBJ2-1
TGCAGTACCCAACAGGTAATCTACAATGAGCAGTTCTTC
CSTQQVIYNEQFF
>many|TRBD1|TRBV7-9|TRBJ1-4
TGTGCCAGCAGCTCCGGGACAGGGTATGAAAAACTGTTTTTT
CASSSGTGYEKLFF
>few|.|TRBV5-5|TRBJ2-2
TGTGCCAGCAAGAGGACATCTAACACCGGGGAGCTGTTTTTT
CASKRTSNTGELFF
>few|.|TRBV9|TRBJ2-2
TGTGCCAGCAGCGTATCGGAAGGGACTTACACCGGGGAGCTGTTTTTT
CASSVSEGTYTGELFF
>many|TRBD1|TRBV15|TRBJ2-5
TGTGCCACCGGGACAGGGGGCAGAGAGACCCAGTACTTC
CATGTGGRETQYF
>few|TRBD2|TRBV29-1|TRBJ2-1
TGCAGCGTTGAACCGCGGGGGTTAAGCTCCTACAATGAGCAGTTCTTC
CSVEPRGLSSYNEQFF
>few|TRBD1|TRBV4-1|TRBJ1-6
TGCGCCAGCAGCCCCCTTGGCAGGGGGCTGGATACTAATTCACCCCTCCACTTT
CASSPLGRGLDTNSPLHF
>few|TRBD1|TRBV5-6|TRBJ2-5
TGTGCCAGCAGCACTGACAGGGCTGAGACCCAGTACTTC
CASSTDRAETQYF
>few|TRBD1|TRBV5-1|TRBJ2-3
TGCGCCAGCAGCAGGACAAAAACAGGGGGGGATACGCAGTATTTT
CASSRTKTGGDTQYF
>.|.|TRBV20-1|TRBJ2-5
TGCAGTGCTAGAGTACAAGAGACCCAGTACTTC
CSARVQETQYF
>.|.|TRBV5-1|TRBJ2-5
TGCGCCAGCAGCTTGCCTAGCCAGGAGTTAGCGGAGACCCAGTACTTC
CASSLPSQELAETQYF
>.|.|TRBV2|TRBJ1-5
TGTGCCAGCGGGAGCTCTAGGGCGCGGCAGCCCCAGCATTTT
CASGSSRARQPQHF
>many|.|TRBV28|TRBJ2-5
TGTGCCAGCAGTTTATACAGGAGAGAGACCCAGTACTTC
CASSLYRRETQYF